This T cell receptor beta chain was captured in a study of T cell responses to AZD1222 COVID-19 vaccine. Trimming removed 4 bases from V and 0 bases from J, with 9 bases in between. CDR1 and CDR2 from the germline V gene are MNHEY and SVGEGT. This CDR3 is built from 14 residues. Repertoires were generated with immunoSEQ multiplex PCR, while TCRdb's copy carries only in-frame clones and drops some. The data show over 95,000 clones, approximately 88% seen once. Overall study findings and caveats: Reports say nearly half of spike-specific TCRs go after unmutated variant regions. Distributed over spike, vaccine-associated CD4 TCRs predominated at 160-218 and 743-854. Females outnumbered males among donors, who were mostly white British; clonal diversity was possibly underestimated.

Pooling of second doses given at about 4 or about 12 weeks was done. Worth noting for this clone: The antigen remains unidentified.

The sample here was peripheral blood, taken 28 days after the second AZD1222 dose. The clonotype was recovered from an adult who received the AZD1222 COVID-19 vaccine. The chain couples TRBV6-2 or TRBV6-3 to TRBJ1-1; D is undetermined. The DNA for the CDR3 is TGTGCCAGCAGTTCCCCGGGCCTGAACACTGAAGCTTTCTTT. Translation gives CASSSPGLNTEAFF.